This T cell receptor (beta chain) came from a study of blood T cell repertoires in COVID-19. Overall study: The study drew acute and convalescent COVID-19 samples from the United States, Italy and Spain.

Sequencing was performed with immunoSEQ multiplex PCR; in TCRdb, only in-frame clones are kept and a portion is missing. The table lists just over 80,000 clones, about four fifths of them singletons. This CDR3 is built from 13 residues. The germline V gene has CDR1 MNHEY and CDR2 SVGAGI. The germline V and J ends were trimmed by 0 bases and 9 bases, with 11 bases remaining between them. Sequenced input: peripheral blood. This chain connects TRBV6-5 to TRBJ1-1, with D perhaps matching TRBD1 (5 bases). The receptor was derived from an elderly man with acute or convalescent COVID-19. CDR3 DNA: TGTGCCAGCAGTTACTCGTATCCAGGGAAAGCTTTCTTT. Translated, it gives CASSYSYPGKAFF.